Presented here are 17 T cell receptor beta chains from one specimen sequenced in a study of blood T cell repertoires in COVID-19. The method was immunoSEQ multiplex PCR; TCRdb's version includes in-frame clones alone and lacks a portion of them. Of about 190,000 clones listed, roughly 86% are singletons. Sequenced: peripheral blood. All receptors come from a man aged 35-49 years with active or convalescent COVID-19.

This chain uses TRBV2 with TRBJ1-5; TRBD1 might be the D (6 bases). Germline lookup yields CDR1 SNHLY and CDR2 FYNNEI. The CDR3 contains 16 residues. V dropped 7 bases and J dropped 0 bases, with 16 bases sitting between them. CDR3 DNA: TGTGCCAGCAAATGGAGGGAGGGACATAGCAATCAGCCCCAGCATTTT. Protein product: CASKWREGHSNQPQHF.

V gene TRBV15 combines with J gene TRBJ2-7; 9 bases fit TRBD1. The V segment lost 8 bases and the J segment 6 bases; nucleotides outside the gene matches: 11. Germline V gene data show CDR1 as LNHNV and CDR2 as YYDKDF (reference sequence). This CDR3 spans 14 amino acids. Here the CDR3 reads CATENRDRVGEQYF. Written as DNA, the CDR3 is TGTGCCACCGAAAACCGGGACAGGGTTGGCGAGCAGTACTTC.

In this sample, this clone turned up once. The chain combines TRBV10-2 with TRBJ1-5; perhaps TRBD1 as D (5 bases). Germline CDR1 and CDR2: WSHSY and SAAADI. Trimming took 3 bases from V and 2 from J, leaving 8 bases between them. This CDR3 contains 14 residues. The CDR3 loop is CASSDRGGNQPQHF. CDR3 nucleotide sequence: TGCGCCAGCAGTGATCGGGGGGGCAATCAGCCCCAGCATTTT.

The chain joins TRBV7-9 to TRBJ1-2; 7 bases align to TRBD1. Germline V CDR1 and CDR2: SEHNR, FQNEAQ (reference sequence). V was pared by 3 bases and J by 6 bases, with 4 bases of the junction left unmatched. CDR3 length equals 13 residues. CDR3 in amino acids: CASSFGDRDGYTF. In DNA, the CDR3 is TGTGCCAGCAGCTTCGGGGACAGAGATGGCTACACCTTC.

The chain joins TRBV5-6 to TRBJ2-1, with 8 bases matching TRBD1. This CDR3 region has 14 residues. Germline V gives CDR1 SGHDT, CDR2 YYEEEE. Losses at the gene ends were 5 bases for V and 3 bases for J; bases not matched to a gene: 4. CDR3 sequence reads: CASSQGALYNEQFF. The DNA for the CDR3 is TGTGCCAGCAGTCAGGGGGCCCTCTACAATGAGCAGTTCTTC.

The CDR3 DNA is TGTGCCAGCAGTATCGTACGACAGAAACTCACAGATACGCAGTATTTT. Its translation is CASSIVRQKLTDTQYF. The chain recombines TRBV28 with TRBJ2-3; D perhaps matches TRBD1 (5 bases). The germline gives CDR1 MDHEN, CDR2 SYDVKM. The CDR3 extends over 16 amino acids. Between the trimmed V and J ends, which lost 5 bases and 2 bases, there was a span of 17 bases.

The chain is built from TRBV3-1 (or the pseudogene TRBV3-2) and TRBJ2-3; 12 bases map to TRBD2. The ends lost 4 bases at V and 5 bases at J; junction bases unmatched: 4. The CDR3 is made up of 15 amino acids. The germline V gene encodes CDR1 LGHDT and CDR2 YNNKEL (reference sequence). DNA of the CDR3: TGTGCCAGCAGCCCTCTAGCGGGGGGGGGAGATACGCAGTATTTT. This codes for CASSPLAGGGDTQYF.

The chain carries TRBV5-1 and TRBJ2-3; D call uncertain. The germline CDR1 and CDR2 sequences are SGHRS and YFSETQ. V was cut by 3 bases and J by 6 bases, with 11 bases left in between. The CDR3 contains 13 residues. CDR3: CASSSQMRDTQYF. Here the CDR3 DNA reads TGCGCCAGCAGCTCGCAAATGAGGGATACGCAGTATTTT.

V usage is TRBV27 and J usage is TRBJ2-7; the match to TRBD2 covers 14 bases. The CDR3 runs 17 residues. Per the germline V gene, CDR1 is MNHEY and CDR2 is SMNVEV (reference sequence). V was clipped by 7 bases and J by 3 bases; unmatched bases: 11. The CDR3: CASTLRGGTSGGYEQYF. Here the CDR3 DNA reads TGTGCCAGCACCCTAAGGGGCGGGACTAGCGGGGGCTACGAGCAGTACTTC.

V and J are TRBV5-1 and TRBJ2-3; 7 bases are a match to TRBD2. Germline values: CDR1 SGHRS, CDR2 YFSETQ. The CDR3 runs 14 residues. The V gene end was trimmed by 4 bases and the J gene end by 4 bases; junction bases not matched to a gene: 6. The CDR3 coding sequence is TGCGCCAGCAGCCGGGAGGTCGGTTCAGATACGCAGTATTTT. Translated, it gives CASSREVGSDTQYF.

The rearrangement uses TRBV27 and TRBJ1-1, with no clear D. This CDR3 is 14 amino acids long. The germline V and J ends were trimmed by 6 bases and 1 base, with 12 bases remaining between them. Looked up from germline, CDR1 is MNHEY and CDR2 is SMNVEV (reference sequence). The CDR3 reads CASSSLEENTEAFF. CDR3 DNA sequence: TGTGCCAGCAGCTCCCTCGAGGAGAACACTGAAGCTTTCTTT.

V usage is TRBV27 and J usage is TRBJ2-3; 11 nucleotides line up with TRBD2. Trimming cost V 6 bases and J 14 bases; bases outside gene matches: 10. The CDR3 covers 13 residues. Germline CDR1 and CDR2: MNHEY and SMNVEV (reference sequence). The CDR3 region is CASRGLADLTGYF. Here the CDR3 DNA reads TGTGCCAGCAGGGGACTAGCGGACCTAACGGGGTATTTT.

The chain joins TRBV3-1 (or the pseudogene TRBV3-2) to TRBJ2-7; 8 nucleotides match TRBD1. The germline CDR1 and CDR2 sequences are LGHDT and YNNKEL (reference sequence). The J segment lost 5 bases and the V segment lost 7 bases, leaving 7 bases of the junction unmatched. CDR3 length: 13 amino acids. The CDR3 region is CASKDRGVNEQYF. CDR3 DNA: TGTGCCAGCAAAGACAGGGGAGTCAACGAGCAGTACTTC.

The chain combines TRBV7-9 with TRBJ2-7, with D possibly matching TRBD1 (6 bases). Germline V CDR1 and CDR2: SEHNR, FQNEAQ (reference sequence). V was shortened by 2 bases and J by 6 bases, with 17 bases between the two germline ends. The CDR3 contains 15 residues. DNA of the CDR3: TGTGCCAGCAGCTTAAGTGGTCAGGGGATCTCCGAGCAGTACTTC. This sequence encodes CASSLSGQGISEQYF.

This clone was detected a few times. This sequence joins TRBV12-5 and TRBJ1-5; no firm D call. Germline V gives CDR1 LGHNT, CDR2 FRNRAP. This CDR3 region has 13 residues. The CDR3 loop is CGSSKYSNQPQHF. Written as DNA, the CDR3 is TGTGGGAGCTCGAAATATAGCAATCAGCCCCAGCATTTT.

The chain has TRBV19 and TRBJ1-4; unclear D gene. The CDR3 is made up of 16 amino acids. V lost 5 bases to trimming and J lost 4 bases, with 17 bases between them. Germline loops: CDR1 LNHDA, CDR2 SQIVND (reference sequence). The CDR3 DNA is TGTGCCAGTAGTGTCTTTGCGGGAGGACTTAATGAAAAACTGTTTTTT. It codes for CASSVFAGGLNEKLFF.

The rearrangement uses TRBV3-1 (or the pseudogene TRBV3-2) and TRBJ2-3, with 10 nucleotides matching TRBD2. The CDR3 spans 17 residues. Unmatched junction bases numbered 5, after V lost 1 base and J lost 1 base. Germline V CDR1 and CDR2: LGHDT, YNNKEL (reference sequence). The CDR3 region is CASSQVTSGDGTDTQYF. The CDR3 DNA reads TGTGCCAGCAGCCAAGTAACTAGCGGGGATGGCACAGATACGCAGTATTTT.